The source of this TCR beta chain is a study of blood T cell repertoires in COVID-19. V lost 6 bases and J 4 bases, leaving 10 bases between the germline ends. The germline V gene has CDR1 DFQATT and CDR2 SNEGSKA (reference sequence). The CDR3 runs to 11 residues. Data came from immunoSEQ multiplex PCR; TCRdb stores just in-frame clones and leaves some out. The sample includes over 95,000 clones, more than 70% of them seen just once. This TCR was recovered from an older woman who had recovered from COVID-19. The rearrangement joins TRBV20-1 to TRBJ2-7, with D possibly matching TRBD1 (6 bases). The sequencing sample was made of peripheral blood. CDR3 sequence (DNA): TGCAGTGCCAACAGGGAGTACGAGCAGTACTTC. It codes for CSANREYEQYF.